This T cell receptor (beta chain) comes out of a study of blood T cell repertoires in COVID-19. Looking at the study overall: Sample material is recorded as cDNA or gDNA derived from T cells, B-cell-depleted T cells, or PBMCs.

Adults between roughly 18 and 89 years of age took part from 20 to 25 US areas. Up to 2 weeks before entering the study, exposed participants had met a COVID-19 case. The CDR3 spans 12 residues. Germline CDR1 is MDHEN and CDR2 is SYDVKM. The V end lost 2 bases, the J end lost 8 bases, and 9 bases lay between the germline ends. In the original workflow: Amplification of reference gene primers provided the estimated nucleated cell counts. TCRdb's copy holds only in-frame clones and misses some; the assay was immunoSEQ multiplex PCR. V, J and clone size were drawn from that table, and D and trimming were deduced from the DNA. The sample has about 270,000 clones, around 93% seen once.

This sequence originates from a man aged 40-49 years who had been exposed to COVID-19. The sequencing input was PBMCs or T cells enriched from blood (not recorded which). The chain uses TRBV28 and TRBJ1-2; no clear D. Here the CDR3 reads CASSLQVSGYTF. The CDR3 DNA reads TGTGCCAGCAGTTTACAGGTTTCAGGCTACACCTTC.